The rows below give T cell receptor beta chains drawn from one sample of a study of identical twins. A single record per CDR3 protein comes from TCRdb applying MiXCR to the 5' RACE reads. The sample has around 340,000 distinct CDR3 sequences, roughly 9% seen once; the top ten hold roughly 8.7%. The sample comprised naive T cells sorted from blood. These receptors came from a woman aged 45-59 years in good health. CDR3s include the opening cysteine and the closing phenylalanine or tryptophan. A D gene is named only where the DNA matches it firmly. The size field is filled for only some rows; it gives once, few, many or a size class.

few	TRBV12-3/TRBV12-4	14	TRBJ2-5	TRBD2	CASSSAGKKETQYF	TGTGCCAGCAGTTCAGCGGGAAAAAAAGAGACCCAGTACTTC
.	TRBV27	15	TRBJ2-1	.	CASSMVGGTYNEQFF	TGTGCCAGCAGTATGGTAGGTGGGACCTACAATGAGCAGTTCTTC
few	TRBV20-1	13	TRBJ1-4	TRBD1	CSAQQGPDEKLFF	TGCAGTGCCCAACAGGGGCCCGACGAAAAACTGTTTTTT
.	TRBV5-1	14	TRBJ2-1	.	CASSSDISRDEQFF	TGCGCCAGCAGCTCTGACATAAGCCGGGATGAGCAGTTCTTC
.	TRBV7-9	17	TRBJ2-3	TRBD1	CASSSAGTGVRTDTQYF	TGTGCCAGCAGCTCCGCAGGGACAGGGGTGCGCACAGATACGCAGTATTTT
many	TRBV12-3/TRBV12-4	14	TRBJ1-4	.	CASSPNSANEKLFF	TGTGCCAGCAGTCCCAATTCGGCTAATGAAAAACTGTTTTTT
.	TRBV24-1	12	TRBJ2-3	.	CATSDFGGTQYF	TGTGCCACCAGTGATTTCGGGGGTACGCAGTATTTT
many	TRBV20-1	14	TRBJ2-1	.	CSAREGSSYNEQFF	TGCAGTGCTAGAGAAGGCAGCTCCTACAATGAGCAGTTCTTC
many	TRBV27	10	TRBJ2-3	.	CASKADTQYF	TGTGCCAGCAAGGCAGATACGCAGTATTTT
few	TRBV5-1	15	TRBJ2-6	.	CASSLLEGGANVLTF	TGCGCCAGCAGCTTGTTGGAGGGAGGGGCCAACGTCCTGACTTTC
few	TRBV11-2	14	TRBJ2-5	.	CASSLMSAGPPRHF	TGTGCCAGCAGCTTGATGTCGGCGGGACCCCCCCGGCACTTC
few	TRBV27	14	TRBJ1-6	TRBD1	CASSFTGVVSPLHF	TGTGCCAGCAGTTTTACAGGGGTCGTTTCACCCCTCCACTTT
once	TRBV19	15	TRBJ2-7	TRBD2	CASSTSGGPPYEQYF	TGTGCCAGTAGTACCTCGGGGGGGCCCCCCTACGAGCAGTACTTC
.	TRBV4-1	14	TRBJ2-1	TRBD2	CASSHPSGTYEQFF	TGCGCCAGCAGCCACCCTAGCGGGACATATGAGCAGTTCTTC
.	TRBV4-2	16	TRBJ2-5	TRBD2	CASSQGVAGGRETQYF	TGTGCCAGCAGCCAAGGGGTAGCGGGAGGTCGAGAGACCCAGTACTTC
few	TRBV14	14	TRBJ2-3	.	CASSQEAGRNTQYF	TGTGCCAGCAGCCAAGAGGCGGGGAGAAATACGCAGTATTTT
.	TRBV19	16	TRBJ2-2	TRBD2	CASSIGGLVGTGELFF	TGTGCCAGTAGTATAGGCGGACTAGTGGGCACCGGGGAGCTGTTTTTT
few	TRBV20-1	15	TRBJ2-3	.	CSARRHLQGPDTQYF	TGCAGTGCTCGCCGGCACTTACAGGGCCCAGATACGCAGTATTTT
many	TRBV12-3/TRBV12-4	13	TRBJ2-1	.	CASSFGVYNEQFF	TGTGCCAGCAGTTTTGGGGTTTACAATGAGCAGTTCTTC
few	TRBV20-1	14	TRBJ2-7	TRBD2	CSASLAGVFAEQYF	TGCAGTGCTAGCCTGGCGGGAGTTTTCGCCGAGCAGTACTTC
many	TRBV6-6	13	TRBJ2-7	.	CASCPSRDNQQYF	TGTGCCAGCTGCCCCTCACGGGACAATCAGCAGTACTTC
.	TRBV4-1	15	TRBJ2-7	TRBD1	CASSPDRGQAYEQYF	TGCGCCAGCAGCCCCGACCGGGGACAGGCCTACGAGCAGTACTTC
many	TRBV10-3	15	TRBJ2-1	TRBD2	CAARGGLLSYNEQFF	TGTGCCGCCCGGGGGGGCCTTCTTTCCTACAATGAGCAGTTCTTC
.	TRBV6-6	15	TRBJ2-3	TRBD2	CASSGLAGVPDTQYF	TGTGCCAGCAGTGGACTAGCGGGAGTCCCCGATACGCAGTATTTT
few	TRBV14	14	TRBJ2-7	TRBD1	CASSQLDRAHEQYF	TGTGCCAGCAGCCAACTGGACAGGGCCCACGAGCAGTACTTC
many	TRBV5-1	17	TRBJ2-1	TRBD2	CASSLLSGTSGSFEQFF	TGCGCCAGCAGCTTACTAAGCGGGACTAGCGGGAGTTTTGAGCAGTTCTTC
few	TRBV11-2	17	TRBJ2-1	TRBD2	CASSLGGQRERHNEQFF	TGTGCCAGCAGCTTAGGAGGGCAGCGGGAGCGGCACAATGAGCAGTTCTTC
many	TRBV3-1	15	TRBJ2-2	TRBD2	CASSPPGLVAGELFF	TGTGCCAGCAGCCCTCCGGGACTAGTAGCCGGGGAGCTGTTTTTT
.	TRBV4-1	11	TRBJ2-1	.	CASSFGTEQFF	TGCGCCAGCAGCTTTGGAACAGAGCAGTTCTTC
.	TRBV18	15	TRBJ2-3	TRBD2	CASSPPREGRDTQYF	TGTGCCAGCTCACCACCCCGGGAGGGACGAGATACGCAGTATTTT
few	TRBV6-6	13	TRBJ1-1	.	CASEPHTNTEAFF	TGTGCCAGCGAACCACATACGAACACTGAAGCTTTCTTT
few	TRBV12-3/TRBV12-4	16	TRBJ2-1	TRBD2	CASSPAGLAGEDEQFF	TGTGCCAGCAGTCCCGCGGGACTAGCGGGAGAGGATGAGCAGTTCTTC
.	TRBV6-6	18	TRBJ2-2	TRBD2	CASSYPPWRGRTPGELFF	TGTGCCAGCAGTTACCCCCCCTGGCGCGGGAGGACCCCCGGGGAGCTGTTTTTT
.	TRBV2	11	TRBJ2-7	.	CASSEAYEQYF	TGTGCCAGCAGTGAGGCCTACGAGCAGTACTTC
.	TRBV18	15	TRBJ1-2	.	CASSPGGEASYGYTF	TGTGCCAGCTCCCCGGGAGGGGAAGCGAGCTATGGCTACACCTTC
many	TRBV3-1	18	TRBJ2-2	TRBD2	CASSQDPSGTPRTGELFF	TGTGCCAGCAGCCAAGATCCTAGCGGGACGCCGAGGACCGGGGAGCTGTTTTTT
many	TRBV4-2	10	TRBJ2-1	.	CASSGNEQFF	TGTGCCAGCAGCGGCAATGAGCAGTTCTTC
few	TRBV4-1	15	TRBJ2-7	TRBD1	CASSLAGQGPIEQYF	TGCGCCAGCAGCCTTGCCGGACAGGGTCCCATCGAGCAGTACTTC
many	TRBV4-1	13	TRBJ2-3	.	CASSQLDGDTQYF	TGCGCCAGCAGCCAGCTGGACGGAGATACGCAGTATTTT
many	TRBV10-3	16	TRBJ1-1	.	CAISEPAGARHTEAFF	TGTGCCATCAGTGAGCCGGCAGGGGCAAGACACACTGAAGCTTTCTTT